Below are 32 T cell receptor beta chains sequenced from a single sample in a study of cytomegalovirus exposure and HLA in healthy donors. Amplification used 60 Vbeta primers and 13 Jbeta primers. Assay: immunoSEQ multiplex PCR; the TCRdb copy retains only in-frame clones and omits some. Its table lists some 200,000 clones. Specimen: PBMCs. The receptor set was obtained from a boy younger than 18 in good health and CMV-seronegative.

The chain recombines TRBV6-1 with TRBJ2-1; 8 bases align to TRBD2. The CDR3 extends over 14 amino acids. Germline CDR1 reads MNHNS; CDR2 reads SASEGT. J was trimmed by 2 bases and V by 6 bases; bases with no gene match: 3. CDR3 loop: CASSAGGAYNEQFF. As DNA, the CDR3 is TGTGCCAGCAGCGCGGGGGGAGCCTACAATGAGCAGTTCTTC.

The chain joins TRBV30 to TRBJ1-1; 7 bases fit TRBD1. The CDR3 sequence is 13 residues long. V gave up 5 bases and J gave up 2 bases; unmatched junction bases: 5. Per the germline V gene, CDR1 is GTSNPN and CDR2 is SVGIG (reference sequence). The CDR3 spells CAWVDRANTEAFF. For the CDR3, the DNA is TGTGCCTGGGTAGACAGGGCCAACACTGAAGCTTTCTTT.

The CDR3 region is CASSEGQGGETQYF. Here the CDR3 DNA reads TGTGCCAGCAGCGAGGGACAGGGAGGAGAGACCCAGTACTTC. The chain carries TRBV5-6 and TRBJ2-5; TRBD1 matches at 9 bases. The CDR3 length is 14 residues. V gave up 4 bases and J gave up 4 bases; unmatched junction bases: 5. Germline V gene lookup returns CDR1 SGHDT and CDR2 YYEEEE.

The chain is built from TRBV10-1 and TRBJ2-1; TRBD1 matches 7 bases. CDR3 length: 13 amino acids. The junction had 5 bases not matched to a gene; V was cut back by 3 bases and J by 9 bases. Per the germline V gene, CDR1 is WNHNN and CDR2 is SYGVQD (reference sequence). For the CDR3, the DNA is TGCGCCAGCAGTGAAACAGGGGCGCCTGAGCAGTTCTTC. Its translation: CASSETGAPEQFF.

CDR3 region: CASSLGQDRIYEQYF. DNA of the CDR3: TGTGCCAGCAGCTTGGGGCAGGACAGGATTTACGAGCAGTACTTC. This chain links TRBV5-6 with TRBJ2-7; 7 nucleotides match TRBD1. The CDR3 covers 15 residues. The V and J ends lost 0 bases and 4 bases, in that order; junction bases with no gene match: 7. The germline V gene has CDR1 SGHDT and CDR2 YYEEEE.

CDR3 sequence reads: CASNSRSGGLYEQYF. The CDR3 region has the DNA TGTGCCAGCAACTCACGAAGCGGGGGCCTCTACGAGCAGTACTTC. The rearrangement links TRBV5-6 to TRBJ2-7; 8 bases align to TRBD2. Looked up from germline, CDR1 is SGHDT and CDR2 is YYEEEE. This CDR3 is built from 15 residues. The junction had 11 bases not matched to a gene; V was cut back by 6 bases and J by 3 bases.

V gene TRBV6-5 combines with J gene TRBJ1-5; D ambiguous. Trimming took 8 bases from V and 3 from J, leaving 5 bases between them. The V gene's germline CDR1 is MNHEY and CDR2 SVGAGI. This CDR3 has 11 amino acids. In DNA, the CDR3 is TGTGCCAGCCTATTCAATCAGCCCCAGCATTTT. The encoded protein is CASLFNQPQHF.

Here the CDR3 DNA reads TGTGCCAGCTCACCACCATTTGAGGCAAATGCTTTCTTT. The encoded protein is CASSPPFEANAFF. The chain combines TRBV18 with TRBJ1-1; D is uncertain. CDR1 is KGHSH, CDR2 LQKENI, per germline. V lost 0 bases to trimming and J lost 11 bases, with 13 bases between them. This CDR3 spans 13 amino acids.

The chain employs TRBV13 and TRBJ1-6; 7 bases fit TRBD1. CDR3 length: 17 amino acids. Germline V gene lookup returns CDR1 PRHDT and CDR2 FYEKMQ (reference sequence). Trimming took 5 bases from V and 0 from J; bases not matched to a gene: 7. CDR3 sequence: CASSANRGSSYNSPLHF. The CDR3 nucleotides read TGTGCCAGCAGCGCGAACAGGGGAAGCTCCTATAATTCACCCCTCCACTTT.

V gene TRBV9 combines with J gene TRBJ1-2; the D is unclear. CDR1 is SGDLS and CDR2 is YYNGEE in the germline V gene. Trimming cost V 0 bases and J 5 bases, with 5 bases left between them. The CDR3 runs 12 residues. CDR3 loop: CASSVGEYGYTF. The CDR3 coding sequence is TGTGCCAGCAGCGTAGGGGAGTATGGCTACACCTTC.

As DNA, the CDR3 is TGTGCCAGCAGCTTAGGAGCGGGGGGATACACAGATACGCAGTATTTT. It translates to CASSLGAGGYTDTQYF. The chain uses TRBV7-3 and TRBJ2-3; 9 bases are a match to TRBD2. Germline-derived CDR1 and CDR2 are SGHTA and FQGTGA. J was trimmed by 2 bases and V by 2 bases; bases with no gene match: 5. The CDR3 length is 16 residues.

This chain links TRBV19 with TRBJ2-5; 7 nucleotides agree with TRBD2. V was clipped by 5 bases and J by 5 bases; unmatched bases: 8. The CDR3 covers 14 residues. CDR1 is LNHDA, CDR2 SQIVND, per germline (reference sequence). The CDR3 sequence is CASSPTGGGETQYF. The CDR3 DNA sequence: TGTGCCAGTAGTCCAACGGGGGGAGGGGAGACCCAGTACTTC.

The V call is TRBV7-9, the J call TRBJ2-2; TRBD2 aligns across 7 bases. This CDR3 comprises 16 residues. Trimming cost V 3 bases and J 0 bases; bases outside gene matches: 4. Germline lookup yields CDR1 SEHNR and CDR2 FQNEAQ (reference sequence). The CDR3 DNA reads as TGTGCCAGCAGCTTTTGGGGGGGGACGAACACCGGGGAGCTGTTTTTT. This translates into CASSFWGGTNTGELFF.

The chain has TRBV19 and TRBJ1-2, with TRBD1 matching over 7 bases. The CDR3 is 15 residues long. CDR1 LNHDA and CDR2 SQIVND come from the germline V gene (reference sequence). V shed 3 bases, J shed 8 bases, and the junction held 12 bases outside the gene matches. The DNA of the CDR3 is TGTGCCAGTAGTATGGAGGACAGGTTGTCCAAGGGCTACACCTTC. This gives the protein CASSMEDRLSKGYTF.

The chain employs TRBV6-1 and TRBJ2-1; the match to TRBD2 covers 9 bases. In germline, CDR1 is MNHNS, CDR2 SASEGT. The CDR3 loop spans 19 amino acids. Germline trimming cut 4 bases from V and 9 bases from J; bases unmatched to any gene: 22. The CDR3 region is CASSADPHFSGGYAGEQFF. CDR3 DNA: TGTGCCAGCAGTGCCGACCCCCATTTTAGCGGGGGTTATGCGGGTGAGCAGTTCTTC.

The chain couples TRBV7-8 to TRBJ2-7, with D possibly matching TRBD2 (7 bases). Trimming removed 3 bases from V and 3 bases from J, with 15 bases in between. Germline CDR1 is SGHVS and CDR2 is FQNEAQ. This CDR3 has 15 residues. In DNA, the CDR3 is TGTGCCAGCAGCTTGGAAGGAGGGGGGGGCTACGAGCAGTACTTC. Translated: CASSLEGGGGYEQYF.

J is TRBJ2-3 and V is TRBV27; 10 nucleotides line up with TRBD1. Germline-derived CDR1 and CDR2 are MNHEY and SMNVEV (reference sequence). J gave up 4 bases and V 3 bases, and 4 bases lay outside the gene matches. This CDR3 has 15 residues. CDR3 residues: CASSFHGTGADTQYF. CDR3 DNA sequence: TGTGCCAGCAGTTTTCATGGGACAGGGGCAGATACGCAGTATTTT.

This chain uses TRBV7-2 with TRBJ2-3; 8 nucleotides match TRBD2. V gave up 5 bases and J gave up 4 bases; unmatched junction bases: 14. The germline V gene encodes CDR1 SGHTA and CDR2 FQGNSA. This CDR3 region has 17 residues. The CDR3 spells CASSRPRGGPSADTQYF. In DNA form, the CDR3 reads TGTGCCAGCAGCCGCCCCCGGGGGGGGCCTTCCGCAGATACGCAGTATTTT.

In nucleotides, the CDR3 is TGTGCCAGCAGCTCCCGGATTAGCGGGGGGGTGGGAGGGTACAATGAGCAGTTCTTC. It is translated as CASSSRISGGVGGYNEQFF. The chain couples TRBV7-2 to TRBJ2-1, with 11 bases fitting TRBD2. Unmatched junction bases numbered 15, after V lost 4 bases and J lost 4 bases. The CDR3 sequence is 19 residues long. From germline, CDR1 is SGHTA and CDR2 FQGNSA. Drawing the rest from reference TRBV7-2 and TRBJ2-1, the complete variable domain is GAGVSQSPSNKVTEKGKDVELRCDPISGHTALYWYRQSLGQGLEFLIYFQGNSAPDKSGLPSDRFSAERTGGSVSTLTIQRTQQEDSAVYLCASSSRISGGVGGYNEQFFGPGTRLTVL.

V is TRBV6-4 and J is TRBJ2-1; 8 bases agree with TRBD2. The CDR3 contains 14 residues. The V and J ends lost 3 bases and 8 bases, in that order; junction bases with no gene match: 6. In germline, CDR1 is MRHNA, CDR2 SNTAGT. CDR3 residues: CASSETGGPDEQFF. CDR3 DNA: TGTGCCAGCAGTGAAACGGGGGGGCCGGATGAGCAGTTCTTC.

The chain joins TRBV6-5 to TRBJ2-6, with a possible D match to TRBD1 (5 bases). V shed 6 bases and J shed 1 base, with 10 bases lying between them. Germline-derived CDR1 and CDR2 are MNHEY and SVGAGI. This CDR3 is built from 15 residues. The CDR3 protein is CASRMTASGANVLTF. The CDR3 DNA follows: TGTGCCAGCAGAATGACAGCATCTGGGGCCAACGTCCTGACTTTC.

The rearrangement links TRBV7-8 to TRBJ2-7; D call uncertain. In germline, CDR1 is SGHVS, CDR2 FQNEAQ. The CDR3 runs to 14 residues. Trimming stripped 1 base from V and 3 bases from J, with 10 bases between. The CDR3 protein is CASSLGRHDYEQYF. CDR3 DNA sequence: TGTGCCAGCAGCTTAGGAAGACACGACTACGAGCAGTACTTC. Drawing the rest from reference TRBV7-8 and TRBJ2-7, the complete variable domain is GAGVSQSPRYKVAKRGQDVALRCDPISGHVSLFWYQQALGQGPEFLTYFQNEAQLDKSGLPSDRFFAERPEGSVSTLKIQRTQQEDSAVYLCASSLGRHDYEQYFGPGTRLTVT.

The chain combines TRBV4-3 with TRBJ2-7; 9 nucleotides line up with TRBD2. The length of the CDR3 is 16 residues. Germline CDR1 and CDR2: LGHNA and YSLEER. The V and J ends lost 2 bases and 6 bases, in that order; junction bases with no gene match: 11. The CDR3 region is CASSQLKAGGGGEQYF. As DNA, the CDR3 is TGCGCCAGCAGCCAACTTAAAGCGGGGGGCGGCGGCGAGCAGTACTTC.

The J gene is TRBJ1-3, the V gene TRBV6-6; D remains unclear. The CDR3 extends over 13 amino acids. V dropped 5 bases and J dropped 4 bases, with 9 bases sitting between them. Germline CDR1 reads MNHNY; CDR2 reads SVGAGI (reference sequence). CDR3 loop: CASSPVGGNTIYF. In DNA, the CDR3 is TGTGCCAGCAGTCCCGTTGGCGGAAACACCATATATTTT.

This chain links TRBV27 with TRBJ1-1; D might be TRBD1 (6 bases). CDR1 and CDR2 (germline): MNHEY, SMNVEV (reference sequence). CDR3 length: 14 amino acids. The ends were cut back, 2 bases at V and 6 bases at J, with 13 bases in the middle. The chain's CDR3 is CASSLQTGKSEAFF. The CDR3 bases are TGTGCCAGCAGTTTACAAACAGGGAAGTCTGAAGCTTTCTTT.

This rearrangement joins TRBV10-3 to TRBJ2-7; 10 nucleotides line up with TRBD1. The CDR3 is made up of 14 amino acids. J gave up 4 bases and V 3 bases, and 3 bases lay outside the gene matches. Germline CDR1 and CDR2: ENHRY and SYGVKD. The CDR3 is CAISDRDRGYEQYF. CDR3 nucleotide sequence: TGTGCCATCAGTGACCGGGACAGGGGATACGAGCAGTACTTC.

V is TRBV7-6 and J is TRBJ2-3; D might be TRBD2 (6 bases). In germline, CDR1 is SGHVS, CDR2 FNYEAQ. CDR3 length: 15 amino acids. V lost 1 base, J lost 2 bases, and 10 bases lay in between. The CDR3 sequence: CASSLVAAHTDTQYF. DNA for the CDR3: TGTGCCAGCAGCTTAGTAGCGGCCCACACAGATACGCAGTATTTT.

The chain employs TRBV4-1 and TRBJ1-5; D may be TRBD1 (6 bases). The CDR3 has 15 residues. Germline loops: CDR1 MGHRA, CDR2 YSYEKL. V was pared by 4 bases and J by 5 bases, with 15 bases between. Written as DNA, the CDR3 is TGCGCCAGCAGCCGAGGGGGGGTCCCTGATCAGCCCCAGCATTTT. It is translated as CASSRGGVPDQPQHF.

V and J are TRBV5-1 and TRBJ1-6, with D possibly TRBD1 on 5 matching bases. Germline V gives CDR1 SGHRS, CDR2 YFSETQ. The CDR3 sequence is 16 residues long. Trimming shortened V by 4 bases and J by 7 bases, and 18 bases separated the two germline ends. The CDR3 nucleotides read TGCGCCAGCAGCCCCCCCGGGGGGGGTCGGAATTCACCCCTCCACTTT. Residues: CASSPPGGGRNSPLHF.

This chain joins TRBV7-3 and TRBJ1-1, with D unclear. V was pared by 0 bases and J by 4 bases, with 9 bases between. The CDR3 totals 14 residues. Germline V CDR1 and CDR2: SGHTA, FQGTGA. The CDR3 nucleotides are TGTGCCAGCAGCTTAACCCCAGACATCACTGAAGCTTTCTTT. Its protein product is CASSLTPDITEAFF.

The V gene is TRBV5-4, the J gene TRBJ1-1; D unresolved. The CDR3 loop spans 13 amino acids. V dropped 4 bases and J dropped 4 bases, with 11 bases sitting between them. Germline V gene sequence: CDR1 SGHNT, CDR2 YYREEE (reference sequence). The CDR3 loop reads CASSRVELTEAFF. CDR3 sequence (DNA): TGTGCCAGCAGCCGGGTGGAGCTCACTGAAGCTTTCTTT.

The genes are TRBV28 and TRBJ1-5, with 7 bases identical to TRBD1. Germline-derived CDR1 and CDR2 are MDHEN and SYDVKM. Trimming cost V 5 bases and J 5 bases; bases outside gene matches: 3. CDR3 length: 13 residues. The CDR3 loop reads CASSGQVYQPQHF. The CDR3 DNA is TGTGCCAGCAGTGGACAGGTTTATCAGCCCCAGCATTTT.